Following are 30 T cell receptor beta chains from one sample sequenced in a study of blood T cell repertoires in COVID-19. The table came from immunoSEQ multiplex PCR; TCRdb's copy has only in-frame clones and leaves some out. Seen here are fewer than 200,000 clones, 70% to 90% observed once, and the top ten hold around 5.8%. Sequencing input: peripheral blood. Source of these receptors: a man aged 40-55 years with active or convalescent COVID-19.

This clone has only one observation. V gene TRBV7-9 combines with J gene TRBJ1-4; 11 bases map to TRBD1. With 5 bases clipped from V and 7 bases from J, the junction kept 9 bases outside the gene matches. The CDR3 is made up of 16 amino acids. Germline loops: CDR1 SEHNR, CDR2 FQNEAQ (reference sequence). The CDR3 reads CASSQGQGVFGEKLFF. The CDR3 nucleotides are TGTGCCAGCAGCCAGGGACAGGGGGTTTTTGGTGAAAAACTGTTTTTT.

Comments on this clone: Germline and junction disagree at one end, which may indicate a read error. The chain recombines TRBV2 with TRBJ1-2, with D possibly TRBD1 on 6 matching bases. Germline V lookup: CDR1 SNHLY, CDR2 FYNNEI. The CDR3 contains 16 residues. This chain's CDR3 is CVSSHISGVTAYGYTF. The CDR3 nucleotides read TGTGTCAGCAGCCACATATCAGGGGTGACTGCCTATGGCTACACCTTC.

This chain joins TRBV5-1 and TRBJ1-1; possibly TRBD1 for D (5 bases). Trimming took 4 bases from V and 1 from J, leaving 14 bases between them. CDR3 length equals 15 residues. Germline V gene lookup returns CDR1 SGHRS and CDR2 YFSETQ. CDR3 region: CASSPWDSRNTEAFF. As DNA, the CDR3 is TGCGCCAGCAGCCCCTGGGACTCACGGAACACTGAAGCTTTCTTT.

Details on this clone: The same CDR3 can be traced to other DNA sequences in this sample. The gene calls are TRBV6-5 and TRBJ1-1, with 7 bases that match TRBD1. This CDR3 region has 13 residues. Germline V gene data show CDR1 as MNHEY and CDR2 as SVGAGI. Unmatched junction bases numbered 5, after V lost 6 bases and J lost 4 bases. The CDR3 sequence is CASSYRGGTEAFF. CDR3 in DNA: TGTGCCAGCAGCTACAGGGGCGGCACTGAAGCTTTCTTT.

This clone has just one count. The V gene is TRBV23-1, the J gene TRBJ1-5; D uncertain. TRBV23-1 is an ORF, and what it does is uncertain. This CDR3 spans 13 amino acids. V was trimmed by 4 bases and J by 0 bases, leaving 4 bases between them. The CDR3 sequence is CASSRSSNQPQHF. DNA of the CDR3: TGCGCCAGCAGTCGGAGTAGCAATCAGCCCCAGCATTTT.

This clone was seen a handful of times. The chain carries TRBV6-5 and TRBJ1-5, with 7 bases matching TRBD1. The CDR3 runs to 15 residues. The germline V gene encodes CDR1 MNHEY and CDR2 SVGAGI. V was clipped by 6 bases and J by 4 bases; unmatched bases: 9. CDR3 in DNA: TGTGCCAGCAGCAGGGGACAGAAGGAAAATCAGCCCCAGCATTTT. It is translated as CASSRGQKENQPQHF.

Here the CDR3 reads CASSRPGTSGSLAFTQYF. CDR3 in DNA: TGTGCCAGCAGCCGTCCCGGGACTAGCGGGTCTCTGGCTTTTACGCAGTATTTT. The chain combines TRBV11-2 with TRBJ2-3; 12 bases are shared with TRBD2. The junction had 17 bases not matched to a gene; V was cut back by 5 bases and J by 8 bases. The CDR3 consists of 18 residues. CDR1 and CDR2 from the germline V gene are SGHAT and FQNNGV.

The CDR3: CASSLWSGSGIVNEQFF. The CDR3 DNA follows: TGTGCCAGCAGCTTATGGTCTGGTAGCGGGATAGTCAATGAGCAGTTCTTC. The V and J genes are TRBV7-9 and TRBJ2-1, with TRBD2 identical over 8 bases. CDR1 SEHNR and CDR2 FQNEAQ come from the germline V gene (reference sequence). There are 17 residues in the CDR3. The J segment lost 6 bases and the V segment lost 2 bases, leaving 12 bases of the junction unmatched.

The J gene is TRBJ1-5, the V gene TRBV13, with TRBD1 matching 9 bases. Trimming cost V 5 bases and J 4 bases; bases outside gene matches: 6. This CDR3 is built from 15 residues. Per the germline V gene, CDR1 is PRHDT and CDR2 is FYEKMQ (reference sequence). This CDR3 is CASSQGQGKNQPQHF. The CDR3 coding sequence is TGTGCCAGCAGCCAGGGACAGGGTAAGAATCAGCCCCAGCATTTT.

This clone was seen a handful of times. This may come from a read error, since a much larger clone is one base off. This chain links TRBV7-9 with TRBJ1-1; TRBD1 is a possible D gene (6 bases). The germline V gene encodes CDR1 SEHNR and CDR2 FQNEAQ (reference sequence). V was pared by 5 bases and J by 1 base, with 8 bases between. The CDR3 has 13 amino acids. CDR3 in amino acids: CASSEGGNTEAFF. The CDR3 nucleotides are TGTGCCAGCAGCGAAGGGGGGAACACTGAAGCTTTCTTT.

This clone occurred once. The chain carries TRBV7-8 and TRBJ2-3, with 8 bases that match TRBD1. This CDR3 spans 16 amino acids. After removal of 1 base from V and 4 bases from J, the junction contained 7 bases not matched to a gene. The germline V gene has CDR1 SGHVS and CDR2 FQNEAQ. The CDR3 DNA reads as TGTGCCAGCAGCTTAGGGGCAGGGGGCTTCGCAGATACGCAGTATTTT. Translated: CASSLGAGGFADTQYF.

This chain joins TRBV6-1 and TRBJ1-3; D gene uncertain. Trimming took off 2 bases at V and 3 bases at J, with 17 bases between the two ends. There are 17 residues in the CDR3. Germline CDR1 reads MNHNS; CDR2 reads SASEGT. CDR3 coding DNA: TGTGCCAGCAGTGAATCTGGGCACATTATTATTGGAAACACCATATATTTT. Protein product: CASSESGHIIIGNTIYF.

This clone has a single count. This chain connects TRBV28 to TRBJ1-2; 7 bases agree with TRBD1. Looked up from germline, CDR1 is MDHEN and CDR2 is SYDVKM. The CDR3 is 15 amino acids. Unmatched junction bases numbered 9, after V lost 6 bases and J lost 2 bases. As DNA, the CDR3 is TGTGCCAGCAGCCGCGGGGGGACAGCCAACTATGGCTACACCTTC. Translating it yields CASSRGGTANYGYTF.

This chain uses TRBV25-1 with TRBJ1-1; D gene uncertain. This CDR3 spans 13 amino acids. Germline lookup yields CDR1 MGHDK and CDR2 SYGVNS. V gave up 6 bases and J gave up 5 bases, with 13 bases separating them. CDR3 DNA: TGTGCCAGCAGCGAGGGTTTGGGTACTGAAGCTTTCTTT. Translating gives CASSEGLGTEAFF.

The chain couples TRBV2 to TRBJ2-5; 7 bases map to TRBD1. CDR3 length equals 14 residues. V was clipped by 6 bases and J by 5 bases; unmatched bases: 9. Per germline, CDR1 SNHLY and CDR2 FYNNEI. The CDR3 loop reads CASRQTGTVETQYF. DNA for the CDR3: TGTGCCAGCAGGCAAACCGGGACAGTGGAGACCCAGTACTTC.

The chain employs TRBV6-5 and TRBJ1-1; D perhaps matches TRBD1 (5 bases). The CDR3 has 12 residues. Trimming took 7 bases from V and 6 from J, leaving 12 bases between them. The germline CDR1 and CDR2 sequences are MNHEY and SVGAGI. The CDR3 nucleotides are TGTGCCAGCAACGGGGGGTCCGCTGAAGCTTTCTTT. Translating it yields CASNGGSAEAFF.

V gene TRBV18 combines with J gene TRBJ2-5; D is unresolved. This CDR3 has 11 residues. The V end lost 6 bases, the J end lost 4 bases, and 6 bases lay between the germline ends. Germline V CDR1 and CDR2: KGHSH, LQKENI. CDR3 DNA: TGTGCCAGCTCTAGCTTAGAGACCCAGTACTTC. It encodes CASSSLETQYF.

The chain links TRBV7-9 to TRBJ2-3; tentatively, D is TRBD1 (6 bases). CDR3 size: 17 residues. Germline V gives CDR1 SEHNR, CDR2 FQNEAQ (reference sequence). V dropped 1 base and J dropped 4 bases, with 18 bases sitting between them. The CDR3 nucleotides are TGTGCCAGCAGCTTAGTCGCCGGACAGCATAGCGCAGATACGCAGTATTTT. As protein: CASSLVAGQHSADTQYF.

The rearrangement uses TRBV28 and TRBJ2-4; D possibly corresponds to TRBD1 (6 bases). The CDR3 extends over 17 amino acids. Germline V CDR1 and CDR2: MDHEN, SYDVKM. V was cut by 5 bases and J by 0 bases, with 17 bases left in between. Written as DNA, the CDR3 is TGTGCCAGCAGTCCACCCCCGGGACACTTAGCCAAAAACATTCAGTACTTC. The encoded protein is CASSPPPGHLAKNIQYF.

This chain connects TRBV9 to TRBJ1-6; D is ambiguous. The CDR3 is 13 residues long. Germline V gives CDR1 SGDLS, CDR2 YYNGEE. V lost 0 bases and J 13 bases, leaving 11 bases between the germline ends. The CDR3 here is CASSVGRGTPLHF. The CDR3 DNA follows: TGTGCCAGCAGCGTAGGTCGGGGAACTCCCCTCCACTTT.

V and J are TRBV5-1 and TRBJ2-1, with 8 bases fitting TRBD2. This CDR3 region has 15 residues. V lost 0 bases, J lost 3 bases, and 2 bases stayed unmatched. Germline V gene sequence: CDR1 SGHRS, CDR2 YFSETQ. The CDR3 loop reads CASSLVTSGYNEQFF. As DNA, the CDR3 is TGCGCCAGCAGCTTGGTTACTAGCGGCTACAATGAGCAGTTCTTC.

V usage is TRBV6-2 or TRBV6-3 and J usage is TRBJ1-2; D not certain. Germline-derived CDR1 and CDR2 are MNHEY and SVGEGT. V lost 6 bases, J lost 4 bases, and 12 bases lay in between. The CDR3 loop spans 13 amino acids. The CDR3 is CASRPGGSYGYTF. CDR3 DNA: TGTGCCAGCAGACCTGGTGGCAGCTATGGCTACACCTTC.

The rearrangement links TRBV24-1 to TRBJ1-5, with D perhaps matching TRBD1 (6 bases). CDR1 and CDR2 (germline): KGHDR, SFDVKD. The CDR3 is 15 residues long. V shed 3 bases and J shed 0 bases, with 8 bases lying between them. The CDR3, as DNA: TGTGCCACCAGTGATGACAGGATTAGCAATCAGCCCCAGCATTTT. This gives the protein CATSDDRISNQPQHF.

The chain uses TRBV19 and TRBJ1-2, with 8 bases matching TRBD1. The CDR3 has 15 amino acids. Trimming removed 6 bases from V and 5 bases from J; junction bases left unmatched: 11. Germline CDR1 LNHDA, CDR2 SQIVND (reference sequence). As DNA, the CDR3 is TGTGCCAGTAGCAAAGACAGGGGAGTCCCTTATGGCTACACCTTC. Protein product: CASSKDRGVPYGYTF.

This rearrangement joins TRBV28 to TRBJ1-4; 8 positions match TRBD1. V dropped 1 base and J dropped 8; count of bases not matched to a gene: 6. The CDR3 totals 15 residues. The germline V gene has CDR1 MDHEN and CDR2 SYDVKM. CDR3 residues: CASSLYRGGTEKLFF. The CDR3 nucleotides are TGTGCCAGCAGTTTATACAGGGGGGGTACGGAAAAACTGTTTTTT.

The chain is built from TRBV4-2 and TRBJ2-1; TRBD2 aligns across 10 bases. V shed 1 base, J shed 5 bases, and the junction held 5 bases outside the gene matches. Germline loops: CDR1 LGHNA, CDR2 YNFKEQ. The CDR3 totals 16 residues. CDR3 in amino acids: CASSQGIGLADNEQFF. The CDR3 DNA reads as TGTGCCAGCAGCCAAGGAATTGGACTAGCGGACAATGAGCAGTTCTTC.

The chain links TRBV18 to TRBJ1-3; D perhaps matches TRBD1 (5 bases). The CDR3 runs to 15 residues. The V gene lost 3 bases and the J gene lost 2 bases, with 11 bases spanning the gap. CDR1 and CDR2 (germline): KGHSH, LQKENI. The CDR3 spells CASSPLEQAGNTIYF. The DNA for the CDR3 is TGTGCCAGCTCACCTCTGGAACAGGCTGGAAACACCATATATTTT.

This chain uses TRBV6-1 with TRBJ1-4; D remains ambiguous. The germline V gene encodes CDR1 MNHNS and CDR2 SASEGT. V was cut by 2 bases and J by 6 bases, with 10 bases left in between. This CDR3 is 14 amino acids long. CDR3 sequence: CASSELRQDEKLFF. The CDR3 coding sequence is TGTGCCAGCAGTGAATTGCGACAAGATGAAAAACTGTTTTTT.

This clone was found once. The CDR3, as DNA: TGTGCCAGTGGTGGGTCGGGTACTGAAGCTTTCTTT. It codes for CASGGSGTEAFF. The chain uses TRBV19 and TRBJ1-1; D gene unclear. CDR1 LNHDA and CDR2 SQIVND come from the germline V gene (reference sequence). Trimming removed 8 bases from V and 5 bases from J, with 12 bases in between. The CDR3 is 12 residues long.

The chain joins TRBV6-5 to TRBJ2-2; 7 nucleotides match TRBD2. Germline V gives CDR1 MNHEY, CDR2 SVGAGI. This CDR3 spans 15 amino acids. V was pared by 10 bases and J by 1 base, with 9 bases of the junction left unmatched. CDR3 in amino acids: CATNWASGNTGELFF. The CDR3 bases are TGTGCCACTAACTGGGCTAGCGGGAACACCGGGGAGCTGTTTTTT.